These T cell receptor beta chains were read from a single sample in a study of OX40 agonist ivuxolimab in advanced cancers. The table came from immunoSEQ multiplex PCR; TCRdb's copy has only in-frame clones and leaves some out. The sample yields tens of thousands of clones, around four fifths seen once. Here the sequenced sample was CD4+ or CD8+ T cells sorted from blood, taken in a trial of the OX40 agonist ivuxolimab. These receptors came from an adult with an advanced solid tumor such as melanoma, head and neck, liver or kidney cancer. CDR3s include the opening cysteine and the closing phenylalanine or tryptophan. The order of the fields is clone size, J gene, V gene, D gene, CDR3 DNA, CDR3 protein. D genes are given only for firm matches. Clone size, where shown, is once, few, many, or a class for clones that have expanded.

NA | TRBJ2-1 | TRBV27 | TRBD2 | TGTGCCAGCAGTTTATTGGGAGGCGGGAGTTCCTACAATGAGCAGTTCTTC | CASSLLGGGSSYNEQFF
few | TRBJ1-6 | TRBV10-3 | NA | TGTGCCATCAGTGAGTCGGACGGAGGGTCACCCCTCCACTTT | CAISESDGGSPLHF
few | TRBJ1-3 | TRBV27 | NA | TGTGCCAGCAGTCTTACAGGGTCTGGAAACACCATATATTTT | CASSLTGSGNTIYF
NA | TRBJ1-2 | TRBV4-2 | NA | TGTGCCAGCAGCCCGACGGGCCCACCGGGATTCGGCTACACCTTC | CASSPTGPPGFGYTF
NA | TRBJ1-2 | TRBV21-1 | NA | TGTGCCAGCAGCAAAAGGGAACACTATGGCTACACCTTC | CASSKREHYGYTF
NA | TRBJ1-2 | TRBV28 | NA | TGTGCCAGCAGTGGAGACAGAGCATTACCCTATGGCTACACCTTC | CASSGDRALPYGYTF
NA | TRBJ1-2 | TRBV6-5 | NA | TGTGCCAGCAGTTACTCGAGTCCGGGGGCCCTAGGTGGCTACACCTTC | CASSYSSPGALGGYTF
NA | TRBJ1-5 | TRBV7-2 | NA | TGTGCCAGCAGCCCGAATAGCAATCAGCCCCAGCATTTT | CASSPNSNQPQHF
NA | TRBJ1-2 | TRBV20-1 | NA | TGCAGTGAGCTGGGGGCAAAGGGCTACACCTTC | CSELGAKGYTF
NA | TRBJ1-1 | TRBV5-1 | TRBD1 | TGCGCCAGCAGCCAAACAGGGGGGACTGAAGCTTTCTTT | CASSQTGGTEAFF
few | TRBJ1-1 | TRBV30 | NA | TGTGCCTGGACCAGGGGCCTGAACACTGAAGCTTTCTTT | CAWTRGLNTEAFF
NA | TRBJ2-3 | TRBV10-3 | NA | TGTGCCACAAGCTTGCCGAGCACAGATACGCAGTATTTT | CATSLPSTDTQYF
NA | TRBJ2-3 | TRBV29-1 | NA | TGCAGCGTTGAAAGGGAGACAGGGGAGGGCGCAGATACGCAGTATTTT | CSVERETGEGADTQYF
NA | TRBJ1-2 | TRBV27 | NA | TGTGCCAGCAGTTTTTGGGGGGGTGAGGGCTACACCTTC | CASSFWGGEGYTF
NA | TRBJ1-2 | TRBV28 | NA | TGTGCCAGCTATACCGGACGACTCAACTATGGCTACACCTTC | CASYTGRLNYGYTF
NA | TRBJ1-1 | TRBV18 | NA | TGTGCCAGCTCACCACCGATCTGGGCAGACCCTGAAGCTTTCTTT | CASSPPIWADPEAFF
NA | TRBJ1-2 | TRBV28 | NA | TGTGCCAGCAGTCCCTCCTCCTATGGCTACACCTTC | CASSPSSYGYTF
NA | TRBJ1-2 | TRBV6-1 | TRBD1 | TGTGCCAGCAGGCCGACAGGGGCGCGCTTTGGCTACACCTTC | CASRPTGARFGYTF
NA | TRBJ2-5 | TRBV19 | NA | TGTGCCAGTAGCCAAGGGACTCGGGAGACCCAGTACTTC | CASSQGTRETQYF
NA | TRBJ2-2 | TRBV5-1 | NA | TGCGCCAGCAACCGGGACGTTGAGAACGGGGAGCTGTTTTTT | CASNRDVENGELFF
NA | TRBJ1-2 | TRBV5-5 | NA | TGTGCCAGCAGCCCCACTACAGGGAACTATGGCTACACCTTC | CASSPTTGNYGYTF
few | TRBJ2-2 | TRBV9 | TRBD2 | TGTGCCAGCAGCGTAGGGGGGGGGTTCGCCGGGGAGCTGTTTTTT | CASSVGGGFAGELFF
NA | TRBJ2-4 | TRBV6-6 | TRBD2 | TGTGCCAGCAGTTACAGCGGGGAGGGTCCCAAAAACATTCAGTACTTC | CASSYSGEGPKNIQYF
NA | TRBJ2-7 | TRBV7-2 | NA | TGTGCCAGCAGCTCACGGACCCAAGCGGGCGAGCAGTACTTC | CASSSRTQAGEQYF
NA | TRBJ2-5 | TRBV5-4 | TRBD1 | TGTGCCAGCAGCTACCTAGGACAGGGCCAAGAGACCCAGTACTTC | CASSYLGQGQETQYF
NA | TRBJ1-6 | TRBV5-4 | TRBD1 | TGTGCCAGCAGCTCTCGGACAGGGAGCTCCTATAATTCACCCCTCCACTTT | CASSSRTGSSYNSPLHF
NA | TRBJ1-2 | TRBV5-7 | TRBD1 | TGTGCCAGCAGCTTGGGGGACAGGGATCTAGCTAACTATGGCTACACCTTC | CASSLGDRDLANYGYTF
NA | TRBJ2-7 | TRBV5-4 | NA | TGTGCCAGCAGCAGGGACCAGCGGGCCTCCGAGCAGTACTTC | CASSRDQRASEQYF
NA | TRBJ2-1 | TRBV5-1 | TRBD2 | TGCGCCAGCAGCTTGGAGGGACTAGCGGGGGCGTTGGGTTCCTACAATGAGCAGTTCTTC | CASSLEGLAGALGSYNEQFF
NA | TRBJ2-1 | TRBV7-3 | NA | TGTGCCAGCAGCAGGGGACAAAATACCTACAATGAGCAGTTCTTC | CASSRGQNTYNEQFF
NA | TRBJ1-5 | TRBV18 | NA | TGTGCCAGCTCACCGGACGACAATCAGCCCCAGCATTTT | CASSPDDNQPQHF
NA | TRBJ1-2 | TRBV2 | NA | TGTGCCAGCATCCAGAACAGGGAGGGCTACACCTTC | CASIQNREGYTF
NA | TRBJ1-2 | TRBV4-2 | NA | TGTGCCAGCAGCCAAGAGGTGCAGGGGACAACGGGCTATGGCTACACCTTC | CASSQEVQGTTGYGYTF
NA | TRBJ2-1 | TRBV4-3 | NA | TGCGCCAGCAGCCAATACGGACAATACAATGAGCAGTTCTTC | CASSQYGQYNEQFF
NA | TRBJ1-1 | TRBV19 | NA | TGTGCCAGTAGTATAAGTAGCACCAACACTGAAGCTTTCTTT | CASSISSTNTEAFF